The following is a T cell receptor (beta chain) sequence with its context. No cognate antigen has been identified for it. No per-base quality is available; no much larger clone lies one base away. Collaborating institutions collected whole blood in K2EDTA tubes following their own protocols. Collaborator samples were shipped for TCRbeta analysis as frozen whole blood, isolated PBMCs, or DNA extracted from either sample type. The data were taken from a study of blood T cell repertoires in COVID-19 (dated by TCRdb to 2018 to 2020). With respect to the entire study: Samples from collaborators originated in the United States, Italy and Spain and spanned both the acute and convalescent phases of COVID-19. The prospective study material was composed of cDNA or gDNA derived from T cells, B-cell-depleted T cells, or PBMCs. Subjects who had been exposed to COVID-19, were actively infected with it, or had recovered from it provided the deeply sampled blood TCRbeta repertoires that made up the dataset. A freely available public database, intended as a resource for researchers studying the immune response to SARS-CoV-2, is where the repertoires were released. Samples were obtained from the ongoing ImmuneRACE study (first 160 participants) and from some 1,300 subjects provided by 6 global collaborators. Sample metadata almost always included a de-identified subject ID, COVID-19 status, age in years and sex. Where available, HLA class I and class II types were obtained from metadata supplied by the sample provider rather than from assay-based typing.

CDR1 SNHLY and CDR2 FYNNEI are derived from the germline V gene. Trimming removed 3 bases from V and 5 bases from J; the gene matches leave 1 base unexplained. From the cysteine up to the phenylalanine, the CDR3 has a length of 13 residues. Just CDR3 DNA is preserved here, 39 bases in frame from base 1. Study-wide conclusions, independent of this receptor: The quantity of clinical and demographic metadata differed by source and by participant and was supplied without curation.

TCRbeta CDR3 regions were amplified from genomic DNA using the immunoSEQ Assay, a bias-controlled multiplex PCR. Concerning the study's data processing: Within the assay, amplification of reference gene primers was used to estimate how many nucleated cells each sample contained. Sequence reads were collapsed and filtered to measure the absolute abundance of every unique TCRbeta CDR3 rearrangement. For each sample, productive Simpson clonality was calculated by taking the square root of Simpson's diversity index across productive rearrangements. This is the immuneACCESS table as TCRdb keeps it, with only in-frame sequences that have V and J called. A part of the clones is gone; compared with another copy, unresolved V genes explain less than half, and the rest is unexplained. The V and J calls and clone size are taken from that table; D and trimming were inferred from the DNA. The sample yields more than 45,000 clones; about 92% were counted once. Around 3.1% of the sample rests with the top ten.

This clonotype was sampled from a human donor in a cohort sampled during active COVID-19. Material for sequencing was peripheral blood. This sequence uses TRBV2 and TRBJ2-1, and 7 bases in between align with TRBD2. The CDR3 has the sequence CASSDGTNNEQFF. At the DNA level, the sequence is TGTGCCAGCAGTGATGGGACTAACAATGAGCAGTTCTTC.